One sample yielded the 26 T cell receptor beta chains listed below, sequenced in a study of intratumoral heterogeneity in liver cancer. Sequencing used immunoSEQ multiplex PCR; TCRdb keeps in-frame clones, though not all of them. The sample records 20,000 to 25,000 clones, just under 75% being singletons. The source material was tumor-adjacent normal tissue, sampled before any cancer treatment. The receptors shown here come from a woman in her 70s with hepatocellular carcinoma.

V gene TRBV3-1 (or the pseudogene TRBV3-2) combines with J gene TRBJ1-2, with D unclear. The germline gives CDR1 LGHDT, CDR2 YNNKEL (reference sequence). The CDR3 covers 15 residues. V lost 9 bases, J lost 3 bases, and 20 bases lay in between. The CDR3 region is CASLNAAGSDYGYTF. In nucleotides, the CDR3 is TGTGCCAGTCTAAATGCCGCGGGATCCGACTATGGCTACACCTTC.

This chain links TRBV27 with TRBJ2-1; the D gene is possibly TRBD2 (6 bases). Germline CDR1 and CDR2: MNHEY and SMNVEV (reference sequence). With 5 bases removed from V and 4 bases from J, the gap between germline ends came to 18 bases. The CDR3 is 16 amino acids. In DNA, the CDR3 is TGTGCCAGCAGTCTCCGCCGGGACTCTAGGTACAATGAGCAGTTCTTC. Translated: CASSLRRDSRYNEQFF.

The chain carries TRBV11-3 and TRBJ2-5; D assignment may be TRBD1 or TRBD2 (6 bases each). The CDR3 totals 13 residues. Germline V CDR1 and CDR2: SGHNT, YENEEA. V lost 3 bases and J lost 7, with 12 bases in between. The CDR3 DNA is TGTGCCAGCAGCTTGGTCAGGGGAGGGACCCAGTACTTC. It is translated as CASSLVRGGTQYF.

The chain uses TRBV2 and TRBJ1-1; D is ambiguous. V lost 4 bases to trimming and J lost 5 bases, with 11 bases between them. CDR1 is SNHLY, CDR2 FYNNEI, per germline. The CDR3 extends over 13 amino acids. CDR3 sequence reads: CASSVVGNTEAFF. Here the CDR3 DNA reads TGTGCCAGCAGTGTCGTAGGGAATACTGAAGCTTTCTTT.

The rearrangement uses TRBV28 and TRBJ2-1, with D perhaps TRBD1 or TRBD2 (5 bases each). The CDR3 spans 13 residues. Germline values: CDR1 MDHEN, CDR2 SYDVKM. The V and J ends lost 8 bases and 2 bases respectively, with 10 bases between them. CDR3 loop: CASGTRPYNEQFF. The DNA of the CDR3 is TGTGCCAGCGGGACGCGACCCTACAATGAGCAGTTCTTC.

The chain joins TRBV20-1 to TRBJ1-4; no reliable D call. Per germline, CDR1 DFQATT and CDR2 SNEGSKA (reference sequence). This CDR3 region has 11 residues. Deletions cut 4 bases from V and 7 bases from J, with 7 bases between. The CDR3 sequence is CSAMDREKLFF. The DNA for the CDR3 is TGCAGTGCTATGGACCGTGAAAAACTGTTTTTT.

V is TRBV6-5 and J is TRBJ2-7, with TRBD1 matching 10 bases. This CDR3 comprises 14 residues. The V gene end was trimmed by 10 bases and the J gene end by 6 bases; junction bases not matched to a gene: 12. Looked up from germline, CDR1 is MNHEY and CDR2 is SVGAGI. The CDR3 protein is CATRIPGQGSEQYF. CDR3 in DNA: TGTGCCACCCGAATCCCGGGACAGGGGTCCGAGCAGTACTTC.

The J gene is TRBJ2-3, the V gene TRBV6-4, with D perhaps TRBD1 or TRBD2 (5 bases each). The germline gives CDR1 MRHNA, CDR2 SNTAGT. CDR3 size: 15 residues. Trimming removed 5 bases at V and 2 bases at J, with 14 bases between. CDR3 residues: CASSTGTQDTDTQYF. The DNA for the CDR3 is TGTGCCAGCAGTACCGGGACCCAAGACACAGATACGCAGTATTTT.

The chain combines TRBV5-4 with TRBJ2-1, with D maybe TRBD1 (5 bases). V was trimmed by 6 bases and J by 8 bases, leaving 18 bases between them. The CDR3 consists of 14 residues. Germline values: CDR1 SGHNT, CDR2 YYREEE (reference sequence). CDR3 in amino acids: CASTNWGRGHEQFF. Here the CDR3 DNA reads TGTGCCAGCACCAATTGGGGCCGAGGCCATGAGCAGTTCTTC. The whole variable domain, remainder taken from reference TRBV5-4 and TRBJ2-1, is ETGVTQSPTHLIKTRGQQVTLRCSSQSGHNTVSWYQQALGQGPQFIFQYYREEENGRGNFPPRFSGLQFPNYSSELNVNALELDDSALYLCASTNWGRGHEQFFGPGTRLTVL.

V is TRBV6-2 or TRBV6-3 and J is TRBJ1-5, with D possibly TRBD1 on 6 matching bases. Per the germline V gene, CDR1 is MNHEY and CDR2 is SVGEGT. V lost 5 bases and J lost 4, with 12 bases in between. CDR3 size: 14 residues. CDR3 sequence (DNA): TGTGCCAGCAGTAGGGGGTCAAATAATCAGCCCCAGCATTTT. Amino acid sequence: CASSRGSNNQPQHF.

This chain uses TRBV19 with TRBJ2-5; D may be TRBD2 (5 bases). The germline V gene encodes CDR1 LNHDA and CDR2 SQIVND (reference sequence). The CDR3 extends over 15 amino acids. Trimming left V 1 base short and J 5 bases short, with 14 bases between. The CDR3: CASSIGTAEGETQYF. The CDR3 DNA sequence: TGTGCCAGTAGTATAGGGACTGCAGAAGGGGAGACCCAGTACTTC.

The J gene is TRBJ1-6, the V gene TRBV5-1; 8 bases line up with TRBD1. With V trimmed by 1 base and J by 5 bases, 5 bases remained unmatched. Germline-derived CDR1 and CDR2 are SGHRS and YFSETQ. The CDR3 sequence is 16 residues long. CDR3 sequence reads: CASSLTTGGNNSPLHF. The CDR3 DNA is TGCGCCAGCAGCTTGACCACAGGGGGAAATAATTCACCCCTCCACTTT.

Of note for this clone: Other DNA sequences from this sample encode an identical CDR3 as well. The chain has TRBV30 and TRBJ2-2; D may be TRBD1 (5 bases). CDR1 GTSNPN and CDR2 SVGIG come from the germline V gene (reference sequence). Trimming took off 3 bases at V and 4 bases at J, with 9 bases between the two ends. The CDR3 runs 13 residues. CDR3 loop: CAWRGHFTGELFF. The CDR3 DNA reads TGTGCCTGGAGGGGGCACTTCACCGGGGAGCTGTTTTTT.

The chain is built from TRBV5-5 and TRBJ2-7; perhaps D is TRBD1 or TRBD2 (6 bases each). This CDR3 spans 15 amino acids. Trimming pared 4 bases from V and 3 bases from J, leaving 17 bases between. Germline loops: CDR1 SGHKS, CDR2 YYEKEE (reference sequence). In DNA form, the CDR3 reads TGTGCCAGCAGCCTGGGGGGCAGCTTGGACTACGAGCAGTACTTC. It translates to CASSLGGSLDYEQYF.

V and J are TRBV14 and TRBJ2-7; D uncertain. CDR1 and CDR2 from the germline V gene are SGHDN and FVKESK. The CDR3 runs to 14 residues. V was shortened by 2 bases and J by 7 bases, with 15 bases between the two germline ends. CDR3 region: CASSQRQVGSEQYF. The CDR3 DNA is TGTGCCAGCAGCCAAAGGCAGGTTGGGTCGGAGCAGTACTTC.

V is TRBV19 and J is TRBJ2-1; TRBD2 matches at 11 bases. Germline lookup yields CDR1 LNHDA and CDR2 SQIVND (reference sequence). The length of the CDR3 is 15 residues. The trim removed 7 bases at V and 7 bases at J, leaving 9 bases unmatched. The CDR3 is CASNGLAGGPNEQFF. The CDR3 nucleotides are TGTGCCAGTAACGGGTTAGCGGGAGGGCCGAATGAGCAGTTCTTC.

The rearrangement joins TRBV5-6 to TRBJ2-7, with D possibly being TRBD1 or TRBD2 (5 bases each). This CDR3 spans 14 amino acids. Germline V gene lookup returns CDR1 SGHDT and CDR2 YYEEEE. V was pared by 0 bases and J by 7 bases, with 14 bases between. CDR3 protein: CASSLGGPWGEQYF. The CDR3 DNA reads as TGTGCCAGCAGCTTGGGAGGACCCTGGGGGGAGCAGTACTTC.

In nucleotides, the CDR3 is TGTGCCAGCAGCTCGGACTATTACAATGAGCAGTTCTTC. This codes for CASSSDYYNEQFF. The V and J genes are TRBV7-9 and TRBJ2-1; weak D call: TRBD2 (6 bases). Germline values: CDR1 SEHNR, CDR2 FQNEAQ (reference sequence). This CDR3 is 13 amino acids long. The V end lost 4 bases, the J end lost 4 bases, and 8 bases lay between the germline ends.

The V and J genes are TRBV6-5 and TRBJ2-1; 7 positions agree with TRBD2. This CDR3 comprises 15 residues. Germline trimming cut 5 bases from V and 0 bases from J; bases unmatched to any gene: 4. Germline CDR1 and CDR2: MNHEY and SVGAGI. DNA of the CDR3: TGTGCCAGCAGTCACCGGGACTACTCCTACAATGAGCAGTTCTTC. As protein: CASSHRDYSYNEQFF.

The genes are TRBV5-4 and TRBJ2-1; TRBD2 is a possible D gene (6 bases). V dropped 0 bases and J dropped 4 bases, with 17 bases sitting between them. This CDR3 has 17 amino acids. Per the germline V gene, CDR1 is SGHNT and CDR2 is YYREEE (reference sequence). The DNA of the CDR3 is TGTGCCAGCAGCTTGGAACCGGGCGGGGCAAGGTACAATGAGCAGTTCTTC. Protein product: CASSLEPGGARYNEQFF.

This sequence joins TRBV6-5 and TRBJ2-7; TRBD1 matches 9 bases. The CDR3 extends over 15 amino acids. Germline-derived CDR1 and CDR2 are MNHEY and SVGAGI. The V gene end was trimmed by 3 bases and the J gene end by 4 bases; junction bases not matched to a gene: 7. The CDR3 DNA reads TGTGCCAGCAGTTATACCGGGACAGGGAAGTACGAGCAGTACTTC. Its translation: CASSYTGTGKYEQYF.

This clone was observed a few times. The CDR3 loop is CASSYGTEAFF. The CDR3 DNA reads as TGTGCCAGTAGCTACGGGACAGAAGCTTTCTTT. This chain connects TRBV19 to TRBJ1-1, with D maybe TRBD1 (6 bases). V lost 6 bases and J lost 8, with 10 bases in between. The CDR3 is 11 amino acids. The V gene's germline CDR1 is LNHDA and CDR2 SQIVND (reference sequence).

The CDR3 DNA is TGCGCCAGCAGCTTGGCGCCGAGAACTAATGAAAAACTGTTTTTT. This encodes CASSLAPRTNEKLFF. The chain is built from TRBV5-1 and TRBJ1-4; D uncertain. The V gene's germline CDR1 is SGHRS and CDR2 YFSETQ. CDR3 length equals 15 residues. Trimming pared 0 bases from V and 1 base from J, leaving 7 bases between.

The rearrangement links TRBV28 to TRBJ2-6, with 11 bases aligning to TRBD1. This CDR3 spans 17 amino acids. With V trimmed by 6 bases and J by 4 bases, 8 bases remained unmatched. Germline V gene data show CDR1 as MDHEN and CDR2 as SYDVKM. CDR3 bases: TGTGCCAGCAGCGACGGACAGGGGGCGCGGGGGGCCAACGTCCTGACTTTC. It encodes CASSDGQGARGANVLTF.

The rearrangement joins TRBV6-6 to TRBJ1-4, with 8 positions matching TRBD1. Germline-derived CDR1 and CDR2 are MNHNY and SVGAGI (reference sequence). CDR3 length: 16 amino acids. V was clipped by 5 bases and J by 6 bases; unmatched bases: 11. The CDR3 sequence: CASSRLSDRGYEKLFF. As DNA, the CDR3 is TGTGCCAGCAGTCGATTAAGCGACAGGGGATATGAAAAACTGTTTTTT.

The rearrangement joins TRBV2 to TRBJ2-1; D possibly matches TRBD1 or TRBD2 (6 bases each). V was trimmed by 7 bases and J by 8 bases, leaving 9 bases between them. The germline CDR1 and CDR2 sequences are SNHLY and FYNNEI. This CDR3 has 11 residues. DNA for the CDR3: TGTGCCAGCACCGGGGGCGATGAGCAGTTCTTC. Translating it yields CASTGGDEQFF.